The sample holds many counts of the clone carrying this TCR beta chain. Its specificity is unknown. This entry belongs to a study of CD8 T cells in ankylosing spondylitis. From germline, CDR1 is DFQATT and CDR2 SNEGSKA (reference sequence). The CDR3 extends over 15 amino acids. Trimming left V 4 bases short and J 7 bases short, with 21 bases between. Construction of TCR beta libraries was performed using quantitative 5'-RACE with molecular barcodes. TCRdb reprocessed the 5' RACE reads via MiXCR and lists one record per CDR3 protein. The sample yields 700,000 to 850,000 distinct CDR3 sequences, approximately 12% seen once. Findings and caveats of the study: Disease-linked clones were reportedly significantly enriched in matched ankylosing spondylitis synovial fluid. In ankylosing spondylitis blood, a motif of fewer than 10 highly homologous TCR beta variants appeared characteristic. A CD8+ phenotype characterized the disease-linked clones, which were relatively rare in peripheral blood.

The chain recombines TRBV20-1 with TRBJ2-3; D could derive from TRBD1 or TRBD2 (6 bases each). Material for sequencing was blood, either unsorted or a sorted T cell fraction (not recorded which). The clonotype was recovered from a male donor with ankylosing spondylitis. The CDR3 region is CSANDRTSEGHTQYF. The CDR3 nucleotides read TGCAGTGCTAACGACAGGACATCGGAGGGGCATACGCAGTATTTT.